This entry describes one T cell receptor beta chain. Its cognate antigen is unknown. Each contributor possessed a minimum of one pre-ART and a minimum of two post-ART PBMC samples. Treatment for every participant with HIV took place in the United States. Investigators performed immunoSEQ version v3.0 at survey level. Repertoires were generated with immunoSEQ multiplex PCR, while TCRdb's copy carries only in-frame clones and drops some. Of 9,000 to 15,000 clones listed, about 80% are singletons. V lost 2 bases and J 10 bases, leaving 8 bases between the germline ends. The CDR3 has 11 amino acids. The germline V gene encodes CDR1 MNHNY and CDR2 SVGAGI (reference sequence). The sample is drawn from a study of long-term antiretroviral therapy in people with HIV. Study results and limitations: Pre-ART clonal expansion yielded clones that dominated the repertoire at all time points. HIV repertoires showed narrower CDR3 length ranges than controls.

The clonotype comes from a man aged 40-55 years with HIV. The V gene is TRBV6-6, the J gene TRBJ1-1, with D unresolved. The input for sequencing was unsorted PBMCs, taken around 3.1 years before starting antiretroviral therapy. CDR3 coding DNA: TGTGCCAGCAGTTACCTGGACGCAGCTTTCTTT. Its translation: CASSYLDAAFF.